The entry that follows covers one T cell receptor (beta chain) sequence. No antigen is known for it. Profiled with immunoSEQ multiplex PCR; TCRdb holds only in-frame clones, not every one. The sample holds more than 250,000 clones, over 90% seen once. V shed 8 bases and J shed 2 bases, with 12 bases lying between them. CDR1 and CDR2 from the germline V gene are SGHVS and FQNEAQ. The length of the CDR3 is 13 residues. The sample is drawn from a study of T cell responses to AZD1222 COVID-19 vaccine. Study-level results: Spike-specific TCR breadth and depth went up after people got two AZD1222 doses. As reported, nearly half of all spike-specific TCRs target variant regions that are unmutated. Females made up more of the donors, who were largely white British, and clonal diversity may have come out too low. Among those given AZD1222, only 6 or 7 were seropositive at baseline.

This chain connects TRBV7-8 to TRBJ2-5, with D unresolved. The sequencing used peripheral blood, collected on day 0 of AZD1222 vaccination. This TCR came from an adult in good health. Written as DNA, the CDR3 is TGTGCCAGCGCCATCGGCCCGCAAGAGACCCAGTACTTC. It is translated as CASAIGPQETQYF.